A selection of T cell receptor beta chains follows, all from one sample in a study of blood T cell repertoires in COVID-19. The method was immunoSEQ multiplex PCR; TCRdb's version includes in-frame clones alone and lacks a portion of them. Seen here are about 200,000 clones, 85% to 90% observed once, and the top ten hold 3.5% to 4.5%. Material for sequencing was PBMCs or T cells enriched from blood (not recorded which). The receptor source for this set is a woman between 25 and 40 years old with acute COVID-19. CDR3s include the opening cysteine and the closing phenylalanine or tryptophan. The D gene is left open where the match is weak. A clone size is listed for some rows: how often the clone was seen (once, few, many), or a class if it is expanded.

j_gene | abundance | v_gene | d_gene | len | CDR3nt | CDR3aa
TRBJ1-2 | once | TRBV4-3 | . | 14 | TGCGCCAGCAGCGGGGCGGGGGGAAACTATGGCTACACCTTC | CASSGAGGNYGYTF
TRBJ2-3 | . | TRBV28 | . | 13 | TGTGCCAGCAGTCTGCTTTGGGGAGATAGGCAGTATTTT | CASSLLWGDRQYF
TRBJ1-1 | . | TRBV7-2 | . | 14 | TGTGCCAGCAGCTTAGAACAGGGGAACACTGAAGCTTTCTTT | CASSLEQGNTEAFF
TRBJ2-3 | . | TRBV2 | . | 12 | TGTGCCAGCAGTGACAACACAGATACGCAGTATTTT | CASSDNTDTQYF
TRBJ2-5 | . | TRBV18 | . | 15 | TGTGCCAGCTCACCACCCGGCAGCCTGAGGGAGACCCAGTACTTC | CASSPPGSLRETQYF
TRBJ1-3 | few | TRBV7-6 | . | 15 | TGTGCCAGCAGCCCAGGCGGGGCCTCTGGAAACACCATATATTTT | CASSPGGASGNTIYF
TRBJ1-3 | . | TRBV19 | . | 14 | TGTGCCAGTAGTAAGGACATCTCTGGAAACACCATATATTTT | CASSKDISGNTIYF
TRBJ2-2 | . | TRBV5-8 | . | 13 | TGTGCCAGCAGGGGACGGGGGACCGGGGAGCTGTTTTTT | CASRGRGTGELFF
TRBJ2-1 | . | TRBV2 | . | 14 | TGTGCCAGCAGTGTTGGAGGCAACTACAATGAGCAGTTCTTC | CASSVGGNYNEQFF
TRBJ1-1 | . | TRBV7-6 | . | 17 | TGTGCCAGCAGCCGTCTGTCAGGCCCCGTTGCGAACACTGAAGCTTTCTTT | CASSRLSGPVANTEAFF
TRBJ2-1 | . | TRBV18 | TRBD1 | 15 | TGTGCCAGCTCACCATTTGGACAGGGGGGGAATGAGCAGTTCTTC | CASSPFGQGGNEQFF
TRBJ1-4 | once | TRBV7-3 | TRBD1 | 15 | TGTGCCAGCAGCCAAACAGGGGGTACTAATGAAAAACTGTTTTTT | CASSQTGGTNEKLFF